This T cell receptor (beta chain) was captured by sequencing in a study of T cell responses to AZD1222 COVID-19 vaccine. V lost 3 bases to trimming and J lost 2 bases, with 14 bases between them. This CDR3 comprises 15 residues. Germline assignment: CDR1 KGHSH and CDR2 LQKENI. Sequencing was performed with immunoSEQ multiplex PCR; in TCRdb, only in-frame clones are kept and a portion is missing. Here the sample spans roughly 120,000 clones, roughly 90% being singletons. The table lists this clone with a few counts. This sequence originates from an adult who received the AZD1222 COVID-19 vaccine. Sequenced here: peripheral blood, sampled 28 days after the second AZD1222 dose. This rearrangement joins TRBV18 to TRBJ2-7; a possible D gene is TRBD2 (5 bases). CDR3 residues: CASSPLSGGPYEQYF. The CDR3, as DNA: TGTGCCAGCTCACCTTTGAGTGGAGGACCCTACGAGCAGTACTTC.